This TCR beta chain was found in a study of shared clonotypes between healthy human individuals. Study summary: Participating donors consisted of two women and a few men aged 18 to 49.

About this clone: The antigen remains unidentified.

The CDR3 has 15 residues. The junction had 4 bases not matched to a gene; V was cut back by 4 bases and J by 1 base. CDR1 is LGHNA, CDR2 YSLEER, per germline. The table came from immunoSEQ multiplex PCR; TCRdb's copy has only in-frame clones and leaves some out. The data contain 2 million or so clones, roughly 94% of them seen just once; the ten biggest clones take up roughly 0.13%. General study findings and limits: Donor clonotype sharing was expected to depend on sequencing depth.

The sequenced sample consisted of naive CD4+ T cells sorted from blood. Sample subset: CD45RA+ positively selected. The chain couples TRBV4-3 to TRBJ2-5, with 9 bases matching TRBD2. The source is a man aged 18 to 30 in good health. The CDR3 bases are TGCGCCAGCAGCCGAACTAGCGGGCGCCAAGAGACCCAGTACTTC. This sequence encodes CASSRTSGRQETQYF.